The following is a T cell receptor beta chain sequence with its context. This sample is part of a study of blood T cell repertoires in COVID-19. In the study overall: In each case, the material was cDNA or gDNA derived from T cells, B-cell-depleted T cells, or PBMCs.

Authors' data handling: Scientists estimated how many nucleated cells there were by amplifying reference gene primers. Repertoires were generated with immunoSEQ multiplex PCR, while TCRdb's copy carries only in-frame clones and drops some. V and J calls plus clone size are reproduced from that table; the DNA served to infer D and trimming. The table shows tens of thousands of clones, with over 75% occurring only once. The specimen was peripheral blood. The origin of this receptor is a man in his 70s with active or convalescent COVID-19.

CDR3 bases: TGCGCCAGCAAGGCGGGAGGCGGCACTGAAGCTTTCTTT. Translated: CASKAGGGTEAFF. The chain is built from TRBV5-1 and TRBJ1-1; D uncertain. Germline V lookup: CDR1 SGHRS, CDR2 YFSETQ. This CDR3 contains 13 residues. Trimming removed 6 bases from V and 4 bases from J, with 13 bases in between.